This record covers a single T cell receptor (beta chain). Its antigen is undetermined. Deep-level assay runs were performed. Some clones are missing from TCRdb's copy, which holds only in-frame ones; the method was immunoSEQ multiplex PCR. Of 400,000 or so clones detected, about 96% appear once; the ten largest clones hold 0.32%. The record originates from a study of shared clonotypes between healthy human individuals. Study outcomes and limitations: Only a few donors were included, so the genetic and exposure-history diversity represented was limited. Non-shared clonotypes were found to have lower generation probabilities than the clonotypes that were shared by all four of the sorted-subset donors.

Trimming took off 0 bases at V and 4 bases at J, with 11 bases between the two ends. The germline gives CDR1 SGHDT, CDR2 YYEEEE. The CDR3 runs 15 residues. The receptor's source is a man younger than 40 in good health. Sequencing was performed on memory CD8+ T cells sorted from blood. Regarding subset: CD45RO+ cells pooled with CCR7-negative TemRA cells. This chain uses TRBV5-6 with TRBJ2-1; no clear D. The CDR3 reads CASSLVEKGYNEQFF. In nucleotides, the CDR3 is TGTGCCAGCAGCTTGGTGGAGAAAGGGTACAATGAGCAGTTCTTC.